A single sample is the source of the 23 T cell receptor beta chains below, sequenced in a study of blood T cell repertoires in COVID-19. Assay: immunoSEQ multiplex PCR; the TCRdb copy retains only in-frame clones and omits some. This sample has roughly 200,000 clones; approximately 83% occur once, and the top ten carry 11%. Sequenced sample: peripheral blood. These receptors were collected from a human donor with active or convalescent COVID-19. The donor label of this sample is uncertain.

Written as DNA, the CDR3 is TGTGCCAGCAGTACAATTACAGGGGGCGATCAGCCCCAGCATTTT. This sequence encodes CASSTITGGDQPQHF. The chain combines TRBV28 with TRBJ1-5; 9 nucleotides align to TRBD1. The CDR3 runs to 15 residues. The germline V gene encodes CDR1 MDHEN and CDR2 SYDVKM. The junction had 7 bases not matched to a gene; V was cut back by 5 bases and J by 5 bases. Using reference TRBV28 and TRBJ1-5 for the parts outside the CDR3, the full variable domain is DVKVTQSSRYLVKRTGEKVFLECVQDMDHENMFWYRQDPGLGLRLIYFSYDVKMKEKGDIPEGYSVSREKKERFSLILESASTNQTSMYLCASSTITGGDQPQHFGDGTRLSIL.

The J gene is TRBJ2-1, the V gene TRBV5-4, with D tentatively TRBD1 (6 bases). This CDR3 comprises 16 residues. Germline CDR1 SGHNT, CDR2 YYREEE (reference sequence). V was shortened by 1 base and J by 3 bases, with 14 bases between the two germline ends. CDR3 nucleotide sequence: TGTGCCAGCAGCTTGCCGCAGGGGACCTACTACAATGAGCAGTTCTTC. Translation gives CASSLPQGTYYNEQFF.

This clone occurred a few times. The junction and the germline gene differ at one end; a read error may be behind it. In nucleotides, the CDR3 is TGTGCCAGCAGGGAAGGCGGGACAGGGGGTACTGAAGCTTTCTTT. It yields the protein CASREGGTGGTEAFF. The chain carries TRBV6-1 and TRBJ1-1; 11 bases agree with TRBD1. The CDR3 runs to 15 residues. The germline gives CDR1 MNHNS, CDR2 SASEGT.

This clone was seen only once. The chain joins TRBV9 to TRBJ2-1, with D perhaps TRBD2 (5 bases). Trimming left V 0 bases short and J 6 bases short, with 13 bases between. This CDR3 contains 15 residues. From germline, CDR1 is SGDLS and CDR2 YYNGEE. The CDR3 bases are TGTGCCAGCAGCGTAGGCCCCCGGGGATCCAATGAGCAGTTCTTC. Protein sequence: CASSVGPRGSNEQFF.

The chain is built from TRBV2 and TRBJ1-5; 8 positions agree with TRBD1. The ends lost 7 bases at V and 2 bases at J; junction bases unmatched: 1. From germline, CDR1 is SNHLY and CDR2 FYNNEI. The CDR3 runs 13 residues. The CDR3 nucleotides read TGTGCCAGCAAGGGACAGGGCAATCAGCCCCAGCATTTT. Protein product: CASKGQGNQPQHF.

This clone was seen a single time. V and J are TRBV5-4 and TRBJ2-3; TRBD2 matches 15 bases. Germline V lookup: CDR1 SGHNT, CDR2 YYREEE (reference sequence). With V trimmed by 0 bases and J by 0 bases, 8 bases remained unmatched. The CDR3 has 20 residues. CDR3 sequence: CASSLDGLAGGPASTDTQYF. In DNA, the CDR3 is TGTGCCAGCAGCTTGGACGGACTAGCGGGAGGGCCCGCTAGCACAGATACGCAGTATTTT.

The genes are TRBV21-1 and TRBJ1-4; the tabulated D call, TRBD1, remains unverified against the DNA. TRBV21-1 is tagged as a pseudogene. CDR3 size: 13 residues. The chain's CDR3 is CASNTGTNEKLFF. The CDR3 DNA reads TGTGCCAGCAACACAGGGACTAATGAAAAACTGTTTTTT.

V is TRBV11-2 and J is TRBJ2-5, with 15 bases fitting TRBD2. V shed 3 bases and J 5 bases; nucleotides not matched to a gene: 7. CDR1 SGHAT and CDR2 FQNNGV come from the germline V gene. The CDR3 is made up of 17 amino acids. The chain's CDR3 is CASSLPGLAGGRETQYF. The CDR3 coding sequence is TGTGCCAGCAGCTTGCCCGGACTAGCGGGAGGGAGGGAGACCCAGTACTTC.

The J gene is TRBJ2-7, the V gene TRBV10-1; 10 bases fit TRBD2. The germline V gene has CDR1 WNHNN and CDR2 SYGVQD (reference sequence). This CDR3 is 13 amino acids long. Trimming at V came to 4 bases and at J to 4 bases, leaving 1 base not matched to a gene. The CDR3 is CASSASGSYEQYF. CDR3 sequence (DNA): TGCGCCAGCAGTGCTAGCGGGAGTTACGAGCAGTACTTC.

The V call is TRBV7-2, the J call TRBJ2-5; 7 bases match TRBD1. The germline CDR1 and CDR2 sequences are SGHTA and FQGNSA. The CDR3 totals 16 residues. The ends lost 0 bases at V and 9 bases at J; junction bases unmatched: 13. CDR3 region: CASSLAPQQVQGAQYF. CDR3 sequence (DNA): TGTGCCAGCAGCTTAGCGCCTCAACAGGTTCAGGGGGCCCAGTACTTC.

This sequence joins TRBV5-8 and TRBJ2-5, with 10 bases lining up with TRBD1. The CDR3 length is 15 residues. From germline, CDR1 is SGHTS and CDR2 YDEGEE. V lost 3 bases, J lost 5 bases, and 7 bases stayed unmatched. The CDR3 region is CASSSRTGGDETQYF. CDR3 DNA sequence: TGTGCCAGCAGCTCCCGGACAGGGGGGGACGAGACCCAGTACTTC.

The rearrangement joins TRBV6-5 to TRBJ2-5, with D hard to call. Germline CDR1 and CDR2: MNHEY and SVGAGI. V lost 6 bases to trimming and J lost 4 bases, with 15 bases between them. The CDR3 covers 14 residues. The CDR3 loop is CASRKAQPGETQYF. The CDR3 nucleotides are TGTGCCAGCAGAAAGGCCCAGCCGGGAGAGACCCAGTACTTC.

This chain connects TRBV28 to TRBJ2-1, with TRBD1 matching 7 bases. Germline V lookup: CDR1 MDHEN, CDR2 SYDVKM. Trimming cost V 6 bases and J 3 bases; bases outside gene matches: 11. The CDR3 consists of 16 residues. CDR3 in DNA: TGTGCCAGCAGCTCCGGACAGGCTTCGGGCTACAATGAGCAGTTCTTC. Its protein product is CASSSGQASGYNEQFF.

This chain joins TRBV2 and TRBJ2-7, with 7 positions matching TRBD2. The CDR3 is made up of 13 amino acids. The germline V gene encodes CDR1 SNHLY and CDR2 FYNNEI. With 5 bases clipped from V and 2 bases from J, the junction kept 3 bases outside the gene matches. The chain's CDR3 is CASSRDYAYEQYF. CDR3 nucleotides: TGTGCCAGCAGTCGGGACTACGCCTACGAGCAGTACTTC.

The chain has TRBV19 and TRBJ1-2, with 8 bases matching TRBD1. Germline CDR1 reads LNHDA; CDR2 reads SQIVND (reference sequence). The CDR3 is 16 amino acids. V gave up 3 bases and J gave up 0 bases; unmatched junction bases: 6. Written as DNA, the CDR3 is TGTGCCAGTAGTATGGCAGGGACAGGAGCTAACTATGGCTACACCTTC. It encodes CASSMAGTGANYGYTF.

The chain has TRBV11-2 and TRBJ1-2, with a weak D call TRBD1 (5 bases). V was trimmed by 3 bases and J by 7 bases, leaving 12 bases between them. The CDR3 loop spans 13 amino acids. CDR1 and CDR2 (germline): SGHAT, FQNNGV. This CDR3 reads CASSFSGQSGYTF. CDR3 DNA: TGTGCCAGCAGCTTTTCAGGGCAAAGTGGCTACACCTTC.

V is TRBV7-3 and J is TRBJ2-1; possible D gene TRBD1, 9 bases. The CDR3 loop spans 15 amino acids. V lost 5 bases and J lost 12, with 23 bases in between. Germline V lookup: CDR1 SGHTA, CDR2 FQGTGA. CDR3 loop: CASSATGGRTSPQFF. The CDR3 region has the DNA TGTGCCAGCAGCGCGACAGGGGGTAGGACTAGCCCGCAGTTCTTC. Using reference TRBV7-3 and TRBJ2-1 for the parts outside the CDR3, the full variable domain is GAGVSQTPSNKVTEKGKYVELRCDPISGHTALYWYRQSLGQGPEFLIYFQGTGAADDSGLPNDRFFAVRPEGSVSTLKIQRTERGDSAVYLCASSATGGRTSPQFFGPGTRLTVL.

V is TRBV6-5 and J is TRBJ1-2; the match to TRBD1 covers 10 bases. Germline-derived CDR1 and CDR2 are MNHEY and SVGAGI. J gave up 8 bases and V 5 bases, and 11 bases lay outside the gene matches. This CDR3 is 15 amino acids long. The CDR3 loop is CASSQPGQGMVGYTF. The CDR3 coding sequence is TGTGCCAGCAGTCAACCGGGACAGGGGATGGTGGGCTACACCTTC.

The CDR3 loop reads CASSPVPVGTGNQPQHF. CDR3 nucleotides: TGCGCCAGCAGCCCCGTGCCCGTGGGCACGGGCAATCAGCCCCAGCATTTT. This rearrangement joins TRBV4-1 to TRBJ1-5; D unresolved. V gave up 4 bases and J gave up 2 bases, with 18 bases separating them. Germline lookup yields CDR1 MGHRA and CDR2 YSYEKL. The CDR3 sequence is 17 residues long.

The chain has TRBV7-9 and TRBJ2-6; possibly TRBD1 for D (5 bases). The germline V and J ends were trimmed by 3 bases and 9 bases, with 9 bases remaining between them. CDR3 size: 13 residues. CDR1 is SEHNR, CDR2 FQNEAQ, per germline (reference sequence). CDR3 DNA sequence: TGTGCCAGCAGCTTTCAGGGAAGCAACGTCCTGACTTTC. Protein product: CASSFQGSNVLTF.

The chain couples TRBV10-3 to TRBJ1-1; D might be TRBD1 (5 bases). V shed 2 bases and J shed 4 bases, with 8 bases lying between them. The CDR3 totals 13 residues. Germline V lookup: CDR1 ENHRY, CDR2 SYGVKD. CDR3 coding DNA: TGTGCCATCAGTGAGGGGCAGGGCACTGAAGCTTTCTTT. Its translation is CAISEGQGTEAFF.

V is TRBV6-6 and J is TRBJ2-1; D perhaps matches TRBD1 (5 bases). The V and J ends lost 8 bases and 7 bases respectively, with 12 bases between them. This CDR3 is 12 amino acids long. Germline V lookup: CDR1 MNHNY, CDR2 SVGAGI (reference sequence). CDR3 nucleotide sequence: TGTGCCAGCGCTTCCAAGGGGAATGAGCAGTTCTTC. This codes for CASASKGNEQFF.

The chain has TRBV12-5 and TRBJ2-1; D not certain. The CDR3 sequence is 13 residues long. The V end was cut by 4 bases, the J end by 3 bases, with 7 bases between. Germline V gene data show CDR1 as LGHNT and CDR2 as FRNRAP. The CDR3 sequence: CASGSPGYNEQFF. For the CDR3, the DNA is TGTGCTAGTGGTTCCCCCGGCTACAATGAGCAGTTCTTC.